The present T cell receptor beta chain was sequenced within a study of shared clonotypes between healthy human individuals. Overall study: CD4 naive and memory got three plates each, CD8 naive two, CD8 memory one.

As to this clone: Its antigen remains unidentified.

Germline V CDR1 and CDR2: LNHDA, SQIVND (reference sequence). After removal of 5 bases from V and 4 bases from J, the junction contained 9 bases not matched to a gene. This CDR3 contains 18 residues. The study's findings and limits: When compared with the clonotypes that were shared by all four sorted-subset donors, the non-shared clonotypes turned out to have lower generation probabilities.

Data came from immunoSEQ multiplex PCR; TCRdb stores just in-frame clones and leaves some out. Here the sample spans hundreds of thousands of clones, 74% being singletons. What was sequenced was memory CD4+ T cells sorted from blood. Indicated subset: CD45RA-negative fraction. The chain carries TRBV19 and TRBJ2-1; TRBD2 agrees at 15 bases. This sequence originates from a woman in her twenties or thirties in good health. The CDR3 reads CASSYLAGTSGGYNEQFF. Here the CDR3 DNA reads TGTGCCAGTAGTTACCTGGCAGGGACTAGCGGGGGGTACAATGAGCAGTTCTTC.